This record concerns one T cell receptor (beta chain) sequence. The protocol was immunoSEQ multiplex PCR, while the TCRdb copy is restricted to in-frame clones and leaves out a portion. The table has 190,000 or so clones, about 80% seen once. The data were obtained in a study of cytomegalovirus exposure and HLA in healthy donors. V lost 6 bases and J 6 bases, leaving 14 bases between the germline ends. This CDR3 has 13 amino acids. Per germline, CDR1 MDHEN and CDR2 SYDVKM. The J gene is TRBJ1-1, the V gene TRBV28; D not certain. The TCR comes from a woman aged 18 to 35 in good health and CMV-seropositive. The sequenced material came from PBMCs. As DNA, the CDR3 is TGTGCCAGCAGCCACGGGTCACTGGCTGAAGCTTTCTTT. This gives the protein CASSHGSLAEAFF.